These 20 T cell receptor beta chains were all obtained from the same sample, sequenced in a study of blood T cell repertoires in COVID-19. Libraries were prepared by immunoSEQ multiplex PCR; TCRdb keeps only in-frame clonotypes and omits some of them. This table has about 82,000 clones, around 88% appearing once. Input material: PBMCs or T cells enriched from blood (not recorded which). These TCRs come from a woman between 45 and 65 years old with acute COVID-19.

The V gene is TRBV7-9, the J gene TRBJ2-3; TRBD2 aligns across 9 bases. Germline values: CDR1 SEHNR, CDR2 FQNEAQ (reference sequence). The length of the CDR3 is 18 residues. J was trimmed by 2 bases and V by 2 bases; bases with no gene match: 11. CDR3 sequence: CASSLPPSLAGTTDTQYF. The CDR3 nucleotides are TGTGCCAGCAGCTTACCGCCGTCTCTAGCGGGAACCACAGATACGCAGTATTTT.

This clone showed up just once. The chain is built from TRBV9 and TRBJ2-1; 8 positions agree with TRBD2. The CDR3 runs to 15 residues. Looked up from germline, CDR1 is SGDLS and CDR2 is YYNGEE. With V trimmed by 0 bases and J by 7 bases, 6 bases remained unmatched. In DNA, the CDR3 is TGTGCCAGCAGCGTAGGTCCGGGACTAGGAAATGAGCAGTTCTTC. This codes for CASSVGPGLGNEQFF.

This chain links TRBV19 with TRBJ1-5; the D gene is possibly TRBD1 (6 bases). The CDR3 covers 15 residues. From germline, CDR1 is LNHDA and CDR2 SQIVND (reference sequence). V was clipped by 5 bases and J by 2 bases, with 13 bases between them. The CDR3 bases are TGTGCCAGTAGTTGGGACATCTTGGGCAATCAGCCCCAGCATTTT. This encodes CASSWDILGNQPQHF.

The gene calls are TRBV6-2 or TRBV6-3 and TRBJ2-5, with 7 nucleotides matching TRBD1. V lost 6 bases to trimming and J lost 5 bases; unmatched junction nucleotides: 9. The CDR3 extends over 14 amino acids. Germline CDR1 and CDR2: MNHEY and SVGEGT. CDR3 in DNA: TGTGCCAGCAGCTCATGGACAGGTACTGAGACCCAGTACTTC. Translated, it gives CASSSWTGTETQYF.

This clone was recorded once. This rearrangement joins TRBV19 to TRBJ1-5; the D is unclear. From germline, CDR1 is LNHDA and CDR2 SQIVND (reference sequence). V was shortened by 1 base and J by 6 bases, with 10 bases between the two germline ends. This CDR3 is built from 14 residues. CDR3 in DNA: TGTGCCAGTAGTATAGTTCCGGGATTTCAGCCCCAGCATTTT. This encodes CASSIVPGFQPQHF.

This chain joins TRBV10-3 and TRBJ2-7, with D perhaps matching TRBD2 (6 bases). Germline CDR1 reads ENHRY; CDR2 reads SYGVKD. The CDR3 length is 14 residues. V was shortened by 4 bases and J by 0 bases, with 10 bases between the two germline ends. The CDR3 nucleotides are TGTGCCATCAGTGGTGGGACTCTCTCCTACGAGCAGTACTTC. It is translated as CAISGGTLSYEQYF.

The CDR3 is CASSEPGEGTEAFF. The CDR3 DNA reads TGCGCCAGCAGTGAGCCAGGGGAGGGGACTGAAGCTTTCTTT. This rearrangement joins TRBV10-1 to TRBJ1-1, with D tentatively TRBD1 (6 bases). The CDR3 is 14 amino acids. The V end was cut by 2 bases, the J end by 5 bases, with 12 bases between. CDR1 and CDR2 from the germline V gene are WNHNN and SYGVQD (reference sequence).

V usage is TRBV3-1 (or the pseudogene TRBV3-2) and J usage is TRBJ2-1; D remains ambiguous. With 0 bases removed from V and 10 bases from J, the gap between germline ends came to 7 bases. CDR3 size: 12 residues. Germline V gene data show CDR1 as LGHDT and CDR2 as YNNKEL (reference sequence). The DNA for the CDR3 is TGTGCCAGCAGCCAAGATGCCCAGGAGCAGTTCTTC. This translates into CASSQDAQEQFF.

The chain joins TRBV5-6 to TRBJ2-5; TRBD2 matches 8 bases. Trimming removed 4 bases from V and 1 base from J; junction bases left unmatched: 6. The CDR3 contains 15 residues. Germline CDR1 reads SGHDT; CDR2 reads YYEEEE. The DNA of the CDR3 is TGTGCCAGCAGCCCCATTAGCGGGGTCCAAGAGACCCAGTACTTC. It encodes CASSPISGVQETQYF.

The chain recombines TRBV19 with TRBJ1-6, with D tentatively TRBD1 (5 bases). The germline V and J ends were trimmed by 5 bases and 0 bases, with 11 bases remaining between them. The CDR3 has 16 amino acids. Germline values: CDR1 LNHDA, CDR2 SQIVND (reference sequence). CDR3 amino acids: CASSSRGSSYNSPLHF. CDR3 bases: TGTGCCAGTAGTTCCCGGGGGAGCTCCTATAATTCACCCCTCCACTTT.

CDR3 nucleotide sequence: TGTGCCAGTAGTATGGCTAGCGCCCGCTACGAGCAGTACTTC. Its translation: CASSMASARYEQYF. The chain links TRBV19 to TRBJ2-7; possible D gene TRBD2, 6 bases. The CDR3 covers 14 residues. The V gene's germline CDR1 is LNHDA and CDR2 SQIVND (reference sequence). The ends were cut back, 3 bases at V and 3 bases at J, with 12 bases in the middle.

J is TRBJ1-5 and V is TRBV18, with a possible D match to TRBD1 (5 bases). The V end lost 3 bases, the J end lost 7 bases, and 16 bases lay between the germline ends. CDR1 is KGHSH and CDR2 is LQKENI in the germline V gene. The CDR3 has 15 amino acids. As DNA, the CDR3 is TGTGCCAGCTCACCTGGGGGAGGTGCTGGGCAGCCCCAGCATTTT. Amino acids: CASSPGGGAGQPQHF.

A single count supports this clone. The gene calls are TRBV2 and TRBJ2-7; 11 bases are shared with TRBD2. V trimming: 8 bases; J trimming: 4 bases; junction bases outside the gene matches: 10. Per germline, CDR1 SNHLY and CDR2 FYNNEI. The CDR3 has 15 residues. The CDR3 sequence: CASGALAGVLYEQYF. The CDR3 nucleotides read TGTGCCAGCGGGGCACTAGCGGGAGTATTGTACGAGCAGTACTTC.

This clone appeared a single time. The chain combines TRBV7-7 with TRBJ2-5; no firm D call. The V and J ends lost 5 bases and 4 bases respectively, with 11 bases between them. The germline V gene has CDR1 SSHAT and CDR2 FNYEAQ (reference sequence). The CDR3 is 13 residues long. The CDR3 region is CASSRVGGETQYF. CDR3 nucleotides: TGTGCCAGCAGCCGGGTCGGCGGAGAGACCCAGTACTTC.

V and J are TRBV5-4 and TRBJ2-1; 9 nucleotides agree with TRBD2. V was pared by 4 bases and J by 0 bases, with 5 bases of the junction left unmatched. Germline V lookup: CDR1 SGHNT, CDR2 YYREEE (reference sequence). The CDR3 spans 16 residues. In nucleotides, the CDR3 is TGTGCCAGCAGCCCTATAGCGGGAGTCTCCTACAATGAGCAGTTCTTC. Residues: CASSPIAGVSYNEQFF.

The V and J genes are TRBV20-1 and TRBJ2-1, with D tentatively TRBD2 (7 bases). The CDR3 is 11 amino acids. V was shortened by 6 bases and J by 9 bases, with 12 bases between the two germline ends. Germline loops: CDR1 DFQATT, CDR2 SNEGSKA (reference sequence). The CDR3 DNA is TGCAGTGCGACAAGGGGGGGTGAGCAGTTCTTC. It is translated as CSATRGGEQFF.

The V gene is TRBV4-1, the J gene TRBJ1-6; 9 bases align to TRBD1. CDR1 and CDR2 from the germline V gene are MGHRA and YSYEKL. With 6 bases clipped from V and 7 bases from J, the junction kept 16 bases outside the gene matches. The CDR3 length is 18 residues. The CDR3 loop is CASSRYPEPGQGNSPLHF. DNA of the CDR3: TGCGCCAGCAGTCGATATCCAGAACCGGGACAGGGAAATTCACCCCTCCACTTT.

CDR3 loop: CASSPRGPSNQPQHF. Written as DNA, the CDR3 is TGTGCCAGCAGCCCGAGGGGGCCGAGCAATCAGCCCCAGCATTTT. V and J are TRBV7-8 and TRBJ1-5, with 7 bases identical to TRBD1. The CDR3 is 15 amino acids. Trimming at V came to 5 bases and at J to 1 base, leaving 5 bases not matched to a gene. The germline CDR1 and CDR2 sequences are SGHVS and FQNEAQ. Full variable domain (remainder filled in from reference TRBV7-8 and TRBJ1-5): GAGVSQSPRYKVAKRGQDVALRCDPISGHVSLFWYQQALGQGPEFLTYFQNEAQLDKSGLPSDRFFAERPEGSVSTLKIQRTQQEDSAVYLCASSPRGPSNQPQHFGDGTRLSIL.

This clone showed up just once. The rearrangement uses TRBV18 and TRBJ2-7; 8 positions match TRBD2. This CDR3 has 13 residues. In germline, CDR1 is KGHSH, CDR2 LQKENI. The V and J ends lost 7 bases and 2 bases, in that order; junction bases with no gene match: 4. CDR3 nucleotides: TGTGCCAGCTTGACTAGCGCGGCCTACGAGCAGTACTTC. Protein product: CASLTSAAYEQYF.

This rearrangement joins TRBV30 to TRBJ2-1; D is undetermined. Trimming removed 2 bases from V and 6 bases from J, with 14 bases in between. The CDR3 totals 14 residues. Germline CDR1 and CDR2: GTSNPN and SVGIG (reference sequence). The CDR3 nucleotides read TGTGCCTGGAGTCCCCTGGCGGCCATCAATGAGCAGTTCTTC. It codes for CAWSPLAAINEQFF.